Listed here are 18 T cell receptor beta chains from one sample, sequenced in a study of T cell repertoires in cytomegalovirus infection. No antigen has been assigned to these receptors. TCRdb passed the reads through MiXCR, listing each CDR3 protein once. The table lists 570,000 or so distinct CDR3 sequences, 40% of them singletons. Sequenced here: cultured PBMCs, sampled from culture after CMV antigen stimulation. These receptors all come from a human donor in good health (CMV status not recorded). Some clones in this sample may be carry-over from other donors' samples.

CDR3 DNA: TGTGCCAGCAGCCGCGGGCAGTCGGTAGATACGCAGTATTTT. This translates into CASSRGQSVDTQYF. The gene calls are TRBV7-9 and TRBJ2-3; D may be TRBD2 (5 bases). There are 14 residues in the CDR3. Germline CDR1 is SEHNR and CDR2 is FQNEAQ (reference sequence). Trimming cost V 5 bases and J 5 bases, with 14 bases left between them. The full variable domain, in which reference TRBV7-9 and TRBJ2-3 provide the parts outside the CDR3, is DTGVSQNPRHKITKRGQNVTFRCDPISEHNRLYWYRQTLGQGPEFLTYFQNEAQLEKSRLLSDRFSAERPKGSFSTLEIQRTEQGDSAMYLCASSRGQSVDTQYFGPGTRLTVL.

The rearrangement links TRBV7-2 to TRBJ1-1, with D unclear. Germline CDR1 is SGHTA and CDR2 is FQGNSA. This CDR3 is built from 14 residues. V was cut by 0 bases and J by 3 bases, with 8 bases left in between. Written as DNA, the CDR3 is TGTGCCAGCAGCTTAGCGATGATCTACACTGAAGCTTTCTTT. Protein sequence: CASSLAMIYTEAFF.

This clonotype was counted a single time. The chain uses TRBV4-2 and TRBJ2-7; 7 bases agree with TRBD1. Germline V gene data show CDR1 as LGHNA and CDR2 as YNFKEQ. There are 19 residues in the CDR3. V shed 0 bases, J shed 0 bases, and the junction held 14 bases outside the gene matches. CDR3 sequence: CASSQEGPLGGTGSYEQYF. The CDR3 DNA follows: TGTGCCAGCAGCCAAGAAGGGCCCTTAGGGGGCACGGGCTCCTACGAGCAGTACTTC.

This clonotype was seen a few times. The V and J genes are TRBV7-2 and TRBJ2-1; D unresolved. Trimming shortened V by 5 bases and J by 7 bases, and 18 bases separated the two germline ends. Germline lookup yields CDR1 SGHTA and CDR2 FQGNSA. The CDR3 sequence is 15 residues long. DNA for the CDR3: TGTGCCAGCAGCCCGGACGGGTTAAGGGCAAATGAGCAGTTCTTC. Translation: CASSPDGLRANEQFF.

The chain carries TRBV7-2 and TRBJ2-7, with D possibly TRBD2 on 5 matching bases. Germline-derived CDR1 and CDR2 are SGHTA and FQGNSA. V was cut by 10 bases and J by 2 bases, with 18 bases left in between. The CDR3 is 14 residues long. In DNA form, the CDR3 reads TGTGCCACCCTGCGGCGGGCCCTGCCCTACGAGCAGTACTTC. This codes for CATLRRALPYEQYF.

This clonotype has just a few counts. V usage is TRBV11-3 and J usage is TRBJ1-2, with D uncertain. The CDR3 extends over 14 amino acids. Trimming shortened V by 0 bases and J by 4 bases, and 9 bases separated the two germline ends. From germline, CDR1 is SGHNT and CDR2 YENEEA. The CDR3 loop is CASSLDRPGYGYTF. DNA for the CDR3: TGTGCCAGCAGCTTAGATCGACCAGGCTATGGCTACACCTTC.

The chain has TRBV12-5 and TRBJ2-3, with D unresolved. V was pared by 5 bases and J by 3 bases, with 9 bases between. There are 13 residues in the CDR3. Germline V CDR1 and CDR2: LGHNT, FRNRAP. The CDR3 protein is CASGLTTTDTQYF. In DNA form, the CDR3 reads TGTGCTAGTGGTCTTACCACAACAGATACGCAGTATTTT.

The CDR3 DNA reads TGTGCCAGCAGCCGCGAGGGGGATGGCTACACCTTC. As protein: CASSREGDGYTF. This sequence joins TRBV11-2 and TRBJ1-2; the D gene is possibly TRBD1 (6 bases). The germline gives CDR1 SGHAT, CDR2 FQNNGV. This CDR3 contains 12 residues. Trimming took off 5 bases at V and 6 bases at J, with 10 bases between the two ends.

This clonotype was counted between two and nine times. J is TRBJ2-5 and V is TRBV7-9; the D is unclear. The CDR3 is 14 residues long. Germline CDR1 and CDR2: SEHNR and FQNEAQ (reference sequence). Trimming pared 0 bases from V and 5 bases from J, leaving 10 bases between. The CDR3 sequence is CASSLASPMETQYF. CDR3 coding DNA: TGTGCCAGCAGCTTAGCGAGCCCAATGGAGACCCAGTACTTC. The full variable domain, in which reference TRBV7-9 and TRBJ2-5 provide the parts outside the CDR3, is DTGVSQNPRHKITKRGQNVTFRCDPISEHNRLYWYRQTLGQGPEFLTYFQNEAQLEKSRLLSDRFSAERPKGSFSTLEIQRTEQGDSAMYLCASSLASPMETQYFGPGTRLLVL.

The rearrangement joins TRBV5-6 to TRBJ1-1, with D uncertain. There are 16 residues in the CDR3. Germline lookup yields CDR1 SGHDT and CDR2 YYEEEE. Deletions cut 0 bases from V and 2 bases from J, with 14 bases between. The CDR3 here is CASSLDRKGRNTEAFF. CDR3 DNA: TGTGCCAGCAGCTTGGATAGGAAGGGTCGTAACACTGAAGCTTTCTTT.

This chain links TRBV7-2 with TRBJ2-7; 10 nucleotides agree with TRBD1. The CDR3 sequence is 16 residues long. Per the germline V gene, CDR1 is SGHTA and CDR2 is FQGNSA. J was trimmed by 4 bases and V by 5 bases; bases with no gene match: 11. DNA for the CDR3: TGTGCCAGCAGCCCCCCGGGGGGACAGGGGCAGTACGAGCAGTACTTC. It codes for CASSPPGGQGQYEQYF.

This clonotype has a single count. The V and J genes are TRBV20-1 and TRBJ1-2; 10 bases align to TRBD1. The V and J ends lost 8 bases and 4 bases, in that order; junction bases with no gene match: 22. The CDR3 contains 18 residues. From germline, CDR1 is DFQATT and CDR2 SNEGSKA (reference sequence). The CDR3 spells CSLRDRGREGSFSYGYTF. Written as DNA, the CDR3 is TGCAGTCTCCGGGACAGGGGACGTGAAGGATCGTTTAGCTATGGCTACACCTTC.

There are a few counts of this clonotype. This chain links TRBV12-3 or TRBV12-4 with TRBJ1-3, with a possible D match to TRBD1 (5 bases). The CDR3 extends over 13 amino acids. The germline V and J ends were trimmed by 3 bases and 9 bases, with 12 bases remaining between them. The CDR3, as DNA: TGTGCCAGCAGTTTTACGGTCGGGGGCACCATATATTTT. This gives the protein CASSFTVGGTIYF.

The chain employs TRBV2 and TRBJ1-5; D is uncertain. The CDR3 extends over 15 amino acids. V shed 1 base and J shed 8 bases, with 15 bases lying between them. The germline CDR1 and CDR2 sequences are SNHLY and FYNNEI. The CDR3 sequence is CASSEEGTLFEPQHF. DNA of the CDR3: TGTGCCAGCAGTGAAGAGGGCACCTTGTTCGAGCCCCAGCATTTT.

The sample holds a few counts of this clonotype. The chain joins TRBV6-2 or TRBV6-3 to TRBJ1-5; D not certain. This CDR3 has 13 amino acids. The ends were cut back, 6 bases at V and 2 bases at J, with 8 bases in the middle. Germline V gene lookup returns CDR1 MNHEY and CDR2 SVGEGT. The CDR3 reads CASSYLGNQPQHF. The CDR3 coding sequence is TGTGCCAGCAGCTACCTCGGCAATCAGCCCCAGCATTTT.

J is TRBJ2-5 and V is TRBV6-2 or TRBV6-3; 7 bases fit TRBD1. The CDR3 runs to 14 residues. V lost 5 bases to trimming and J lost 5 bases; unmatched junction nucleotides: 8. Germline V gives CDR1 MNHEY, CDR2 SVGEGT. CDR3 region: CASSGHRGGETQYF. For the CDR3, the DNA is TGTGCCAGCAGTGGGCACAGGGGCGGGGAGACCCAGTACTTC.

This clonotype was seen only a few times. The J gene is TRBJ2-2, the V gene TRBV2, with D possibly matching TRBD1 (5 bases). Germline-derived CDR1 and CDR2 are SNHLY and FYNNEI. The germline V and J ends were trimmed by 6 bases and 6 bases, with 8 bases remaining between them. The CDR3 sequence is 12 residues long. CDR3 loop: CASSAQAGELFF. The CDR3 DNA follows: TGTGCCAGCAGCGCACAGGCCGGGGAGCTGTTTTTT.

A few counts support this clonotype. The chain couples TRBV7-2 to TRBJ2-7, with D possibly being TRBD1 or TRBD2 (5 bases each). Trimming shortened V by 5 bases and J by 3 bases, and 17 bases separated the two germline ends. This CDR3 has 15 amino acids. Germline V gives CDR1 SGHTA, CDR2 FQGNSA. The chain's CDR3 is CASSQTGLGLYEQYF. For the CDR3, the DNA is TGTGCCAGCAGCCAAACAGGACTCGGACTCTACGAGCAGTACTTC.